The T cell receptor (beta chain) described here comes from a study of post-analysis software for immune sequencing data. Background on the study: Courses of disease covered relapsing-remitting, secondary progressive and progressive-relapsing multiple sclerosis. Whole-study results and caveats: Elevated frequency relative to controls characterized four or five TRBV segments in patients, TRBV5-6, TRBV5-1 and TRBV20-1 among them. Multiple sclerosis patients showed significantly lower normalized Chao1 diversity than controls did.

V lost 4 bases, J lost 2 bases, and 13 bases lay in between. CDR1 is SQVTM, CDR2 ANQGSEA, per germline. The CDR3 has 14 residues. A word on this clonotype: Its antigen is unidentified.

The authors incorporated unique molecular identifiers into the TCR beta cDNA libraries. TCRdb re-analysed the PCR reads in MiXCR, keeping a single row per CDR3 protein. The table has about 680,000 distinct CDR3 sequences, 55% to 70% seen once. V and J are TRBV29-1 and TRBJ2-3, with D possibly TRBD1 on 6 matching bases. The source material was blood. The clonotype originates from a girl aged 2 to 10 with multiple sclerosis. The CDR3 spells CSVGPRGPTDTQYF. The CDR3 DNA is TGCAGCGTTGGCCCCAGGGGTCCCACAGATACGCAGTATTTT.